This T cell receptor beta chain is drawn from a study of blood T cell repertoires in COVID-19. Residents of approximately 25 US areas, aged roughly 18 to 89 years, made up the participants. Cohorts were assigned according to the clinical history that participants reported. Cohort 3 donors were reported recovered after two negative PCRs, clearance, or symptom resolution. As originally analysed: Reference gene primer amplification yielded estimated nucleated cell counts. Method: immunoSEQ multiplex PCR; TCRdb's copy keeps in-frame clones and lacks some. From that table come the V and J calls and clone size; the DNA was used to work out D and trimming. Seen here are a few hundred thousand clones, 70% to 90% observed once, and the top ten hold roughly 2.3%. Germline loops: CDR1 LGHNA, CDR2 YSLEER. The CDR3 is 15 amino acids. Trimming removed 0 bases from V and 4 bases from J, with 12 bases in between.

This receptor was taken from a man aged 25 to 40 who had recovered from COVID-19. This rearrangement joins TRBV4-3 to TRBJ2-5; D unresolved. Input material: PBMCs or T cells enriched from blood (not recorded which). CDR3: CASSQDLQASETQYF. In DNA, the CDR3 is TGCGCCAGCAGCCAAGATTTGCAGGCTTCAGAGACCCAGTACTTC.